The 15 T cell receptor beta chains in this list originate from one sample, sequenced in a study of OX40 agonist ivuxolimab in advanced cancers. Library preparation employed the immunoSEQ multiplex PCR assay. TCRdb re-hosts the immuneACCESS table, in-frame sequences only. Its copies lack some clones; in the studies checked, an unresolved V gene accounts for under half of them, and the cause for the rest is not known. The sample profile shows just over 80,000 clones; over 75% of them were found once. Under 0.35% of the sample is taken by the ten largest. Here the sequenced sample was CD4+ or CD8+ T cells sorted from blood, taken in a trial of the OX40 agonist ivuxolimab. All receptors derive from an adult with an advanced solid tumor such as melanoma, head and neck, liver or kidney cancer.

The genes are TRBV19 and TRBJ2-7; D gene ambiguous. Trimming shortened V by 3 bases and J by 4 bases, and 13 bases separated the two germline ends. Looked up from germline, CDR1 is LNHDA and CDR2 is SQIVND (reference sequence). This CDR3 has 14 amino acids. CDR3: CASSIEHLGYEQYF. The CDR3 DNA sequence: TGTGCCAGTAGTATTGAGCACCTCGGGTACGAGCAGTACTTC.

This clone was counted only a few times. The chain joins TRBV27 to TRBJ1-5; D unclear. CDR3 size: 12 residues. In germline, CDR1 is MNHEY, CDR2 SMNVEV (reference sequence). Trimming left V 5 bases short and J 7 bases short, with 9 bases between. The CDR3 protein is CASSQGRQPQHF. The CDR3 coding sequence is TGTGCCAGCAGTCAAGGGCGGCAGCCCCAGCATTTT.

In this sample, this clone turned up once. The chain joins TRBV18 to TRBJ1-1, with D tentatively TRBD1 (5 bases). CDR1 and CDR2 from the germline V gene are KGHSH and LQKENI. The germline V and J ends were trimmed by 1 base and 5 bases, with 14 bases remaining between them. The CDR3 contains 15 residues. CDR3 loop: CASSPRGRDGTEAFF. CDR3 sequence (DNA): TGTGCCAGCTCACCACGGGGCAGGGATGGGACTGAAGCTTTCTTT. The full variable domain, in which reference TRBV18 and TRBJ1-1 provide the parts outside the CDR3, is NAGVMQNPRHLVRRRGQEARLRCSPMKGHSHVYWYRQLPEEGLKFMVYLQKENIIDESGMPKERFSAEFPKEGPSILRIQQVVRGDSAAYFCASSPRGRDGTEAFFGQGTRLTVV.

The chain recombines TRBV9 with TRBJ2-1, with D perhaps being TRBD1 or TRBD2 (5 bases each). Trimming removed 4 bases at V and 12 bases at J, with 20 bases between. This CDR3 is 14 amino acids long. CDR1 is SGDLS and CDR2 is YYNGEE in the germline V gene. The CDR3 loop is CASSPQNDRGRQFF. The CDR3 DNA reads as TGTGCCAGCAGCCCCCAAAATGACCGGGGCCGGCAGTTCTTC.

This clone was observed once. The gene calls are TRBV19 and TRBJ2-1; D unclear. The ends were cut back, 1 base at V and 7 bases at J, with 11 bases in the middle. CDR3 length: 14 amino acids. The germline V gene encodes CDR1 LNHDA and CDR2 SQIVND (reference sequence). The CDR3 protein is CASSIVGRRNEQFF. CDR3 nucleotides: TGTGCCAGTAGTATAGTGGGCAGGCGAAATGAGCAGTTCTTC.

The CDR3 region has the DNA TGTGCCAGCAGTCGACAGGGGGCGAGGTACGAGCAGTACTTC. Its translation: CASSRQGARYEQYF. V and J are TRBV25-1 and TRBJ2-7; TRBD1 matches 10 bases. Germline trimming cut 5 bases from V and 4 bases from J; bases unmatched to any gene: 5. This CDR3 is built from 14 residues. The germline V gene encodes CDR1 MGHDK and CDR2 SYGVNS.

The CDR3 protein is CASSARTSGLAQETQYF. CDR3 sequence (DNA): TGTGCCAGTAGTGCGAGAACCTCGGGACTAGCCCAAGAGACCCAGTACTTC. The chain has TRBV19 and TRBJ2-5, with TRBD2 matching 9 bases. Germline V gene lookup returns CDR1 LNHDA and CDR2 SQIVND (reference sequence). The CDR3 is 17 residues long. The junction had 11 bases not matched to a gene; V was cut back by 5 bases and J by 1 base.

The gene calls are TRBV2 and TRBJ1-2; D may be TRBD1 (6 bases). V was clipped by 7 bases and J by 4 bases, with 19 bases between them. This CDR3 spans 15 amino acids. In germline, CDR1 is SNHLY, CDR2 FYNNEI. The CDR3 spells CASNVRGVGGYGYTF. DNA of the CDR3: TGTGCCAGCAATGTGCGGGGGGTAGGGGGCTATGGCTACACCTTC.

The J gene is TRBJ2-1, the V gene TRBV7-6; TRBD2 is a possible D gene (6 bases). V was cut by 1 base and J by 2 bases, with 9 bases left in between. CDR3 size: 15 residues. Germline CDR1 reads SGHVS; CDR2 reads FNYEAQ. The CDR3 reads CASSLVAGTYNEQFF. CDR3 bases: TGTGCCAGCAGCTTAGTTGCGGGGACCTACAATGAGCAGTTCTTC.

V is TRBV19 and J is TRBJ1-5; D possibly corresponds to TRBD1 (6 bases). Germline loops: CDR1 LNHDA, CDR2 SQIVND (reference sequence). The CDR3 runs to 14 residues. With 3 bases removed from V and 4 bases from J, the gap between germline ends came to 10 bases. As DNA, the CDR3 is TGTGCCAGTAGTATGAGGGACAATAATCAGCCCCAGCATTTT. Translation gives CASSMRDNNQPQHF.

The J gene is TRBJ2-3, the V gene TRBV5-4, with 8 bases that match TRBD2. The V gene's germline CDR1 is SGHNT and CDR2 YYREEE (reference sequence). The CDR3 totals 15 residues. The junction had 6 bases not matched to a gene; V was cut back by 4 bases and J by 2 bases. The CDR3 sequence is CASSRTSGPTDTQYF. The CDR3 DNA reads TGTGCCAGCAGCCGTACTAGCGGCCCCACAGATACGCAGTATTTT.

The rearrangement uses TRBV5-1 and TRBJ2-3; TRBD1 aligns across 11 bases. In germline, CDR1 is SGHRS, CDR2 YFSETQ. The CDR3 consists of 15 residues. V lost 4 bases, J lost 7 bases, and 8 bases stayed unmatched. CDR3 nucleotides: TGCGCCAGCAGCCCGTACCGGGACAGGGGGAATACGCAGTATTTT. Its protein is CASSPYRDRGNTQYF.

The rearrangement uses TRBV7-9 and TRBJ1-1, with D perhaps matching TRBD1 (6 bases). The germline V gene has CDR1 SEHNR and CDR2 FQNEAQ (reference sequence). V was pared by 2 bases and J by 3 bases, with 16 bases between. The CDR3 has 16 residues. Here the CDR3 DNA reads TGTGCCAGCAGCTTATTATCTGGGGGGCCGGACACTGAAGCTTTCTTT. As protein: CASSLLSGGPDTEAFF.

V and J are TRBV5-1 and TRBJ1-1; D ambiguous. The CDR3 totals 13 residues. Per germline, CDR1 SGHRS and CDR2 YFSETQ. Trimming took off 2 bases at V and 1 base at J, with 6 bases between the two ends. CDR3 region: CASSLPENTEAFF. CDR3 bases: TGCGCCAGCAGCTTACCGGAGAACACTGAAGCTTTCTTT.

This clone came up once. The CDR3 is CAISAGTDNEKLFF. The CDR3 DNA follows: TGTGCCATCAGTGCCGGGACAGATAATGAAAAACTGTTTTTT. V usage is TRBV10-3 and J usage is TRBJ1-4; 7 nucleotides line up with TRBD1. V was pared by 4 bases and J by 4 bases, with 3 bases of the junction left unmatched. The CDR3 covers 14 residues. CDR1 and CDR2 (germline): ENHRY, SYGVKD.